One TCR beta chain is described in this entry. Its antigen remains unknown. CDR1 and CDR2 from the germline V gene are SGHTA and FQGNSA. V trimming: 5 bases; J trimming: 8 bases; junction bases outside the gene matches: 10. The CDR3 consists of 14 residues. Time point indicated: 2014-2015 season, pre-vaccination. ICOS+CD38+ and ICOS-CD38- fractions were sorted from non-naive CD4+CXCR5+PD-1+ cells. This sample is drawn from a study of follicular helper T cells after annual influenza vaccination. Study-wide findings and caveats: ICOS-CD38- cTfh most often held earlier Day 7 ICOS+CD38+ clones. ICOS+CD38+ cTfh clonality change tracked circulating plasmablast frequency change.

TCRB was sequenced at Survey level resolution. Produced via immunoSEQ multiplex PCR; TCRdb's table is partial and in-frame only. The repertoire has 27,000 or so clones, approximately 80% of them found once; the top ten carry 0.95% to 1.5%. The receptor was derived from an adult who received the influenza vaccine. The sequences come from CXCR5+ CD38- circulating T follicular helper cells from blood, collected on the day of influenza vaccination. Regarding subset: circulating Tfh, non-naive CD4+CXCR5+PD-1+ (ICOS+CD38+ or ICOS-CD38-). The chain uses TRBV7-2 and TRBJ2-7; 9 bases line up with TRBD2. Here the CDR3 reads CASSATGTSIQQYF. CDR3 in DNA: TGTGCCAGCAGCGCCACCGGGACTAGCATACAGCAGTACTTC.